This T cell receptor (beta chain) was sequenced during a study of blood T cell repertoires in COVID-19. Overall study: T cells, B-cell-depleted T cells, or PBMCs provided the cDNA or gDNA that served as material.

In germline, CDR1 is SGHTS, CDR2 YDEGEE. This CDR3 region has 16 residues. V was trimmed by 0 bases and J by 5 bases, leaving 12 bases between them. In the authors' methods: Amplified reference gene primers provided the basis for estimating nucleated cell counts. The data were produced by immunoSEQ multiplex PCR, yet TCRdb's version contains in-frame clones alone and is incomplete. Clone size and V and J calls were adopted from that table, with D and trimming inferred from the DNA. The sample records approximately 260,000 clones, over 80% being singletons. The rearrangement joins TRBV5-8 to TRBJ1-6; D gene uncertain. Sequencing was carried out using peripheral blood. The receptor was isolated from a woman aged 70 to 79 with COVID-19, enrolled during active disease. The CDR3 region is CASSLARGSDNSPLHF. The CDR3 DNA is TGTGCCAGCAGCTTGGCTCGGGGTTCGGATAATTCACCCCTCCACTTT.